Listed below are T cell receptor beta chains from one sample, sequenced in a study of brain T cells in children with intractable seizures. Data came from immunoSEQ multiplex PCR; TCRdb stores just in-frame clones and leaves some out. The sample has a few hundred thousand clones, over 85% seen once; the top ten hold around 6%. The specimen was peripheral blood, collected more than 4 months after surgery. These receptors were collected from a boy in the first two years of life with tuberous sclerosis and intractable seizures. The CDR3 runs from the conserved cysteine through the conserved F or W. The D gene is left open where the match is weak. Clone size is stated in some rows and not others, as once, few, many or a class when expanded.

v_call	clone_size	j_call	d_call	cdr3_aa	cdr3_nt
TRBV19	-	TRBJ2-1	TRBD2	CASSIGLAGSSYNEQFF	TGTGCCAGTAGTATAGGACTAGCGGGGAGCTCCTACAATGAGCAGTTCTTC
TRBV5-1	-	TRBJ2-2	-	CASSPEQGHTGELFF	TGCGCCAGCAGCCCCGAACAGGGTCACACCGGGGAGCTGTTTTTT
TRBV9	-	TRBJ2-7	-	CASSVEEGTSYEQYF	TGTGCCAGCAGCGTAGAAGAGGGAACCTCCTACGAGCAGTACTTC
TRBV6-5	-	TRBJ1-2	-	CASSYMSGFKYGYTF	TGTGCCAGCAGTTACATGTCAGGCTTCAAATATGGCTACACCTTC
TRBV5-1	-	TRBJ1-1	TRBD1	CASSLGTGLKLNTEAFF	TGCGCCAGCAGCCTCGGGACAGGACTTAAACTGAACACTGAAGCTTTCTTT
TRBV18	-	TRBJ2-6	TRBD1	CASSADRVDVLTF	TGTGCCAGCTCAGCGGACAGGGTTGACGTCCTGACTTTC
TRBV30	-	TRBJ1-2	-	CAWSPTVLGSGYTF	TGTGCCTGGAGTCCGACAGTTTTAGGCTCCGGCTACACCTTC
TRBV9	-	TRBJ1-6	-	CASSVDQVNNSPLHF	TGTGCCAGCAGCGTAGATCAGGTCAATAATTCACCCCTCCACTTT
TRBV6-5	once	TRBJ1-1	-	CASSYRGIGADTEAFF	TGTGCCAGCAGTTACAGAGGGATAGGGGCGGACACTGAAGCTTTCTTT
TRBV2	-	TRBJ2-3	-	CASSSRIRHPDTQYF	TGTGCCAGCAGTTCCAGAATCAGACACCCAGATACGCAGTATTTT
TRBV5-1	-	TRBJ1-2	-	CASSLGGDYGYTF	TGCGCCAGCAGCTTGGGAGGGGACTATGGCTACACCTTC
TRBV27	-	TRBJ2-3	-	CASSRLKGPTDTQYF	TGTGCCAGCAGTCGGCTTAAGGGGCCCACAGATACGCAGTATTTT
TRBV6-4	-	TRBJ2-7	-	CASSDSSRRSSSYEQYF	TGTGCCAGCAGTGACTCGAGTCGACGGTCAAGCTCCTACGAGCAGTACTTC
TRBV7-9	-	TRBJ2-3	-	CASSPASTDTQYF	TGTGCCAGCAGCCCAGCTAGCACAGATACGCAGTATTTT
TRBV3-1/TRBV3-2	once	TRBJ2-5	-	CASSPTKRPFGETQYF	TGTGCCAGCTCCCCTACCAAGCGCCCATTCGGTGAGACCCAGTACTTC
TRBV18	-	TRBJ1-5	-	CASSSLNSNQPQHF	TGTGCCAGCTCATCTTTAAATAGCAATCAGCCCCAGCATTTT
TRBV11-2	-	TRBJ2-3	TRBD2	CASSLDYWGRREGRDTQYF	TGTGCCAGCAGCTTAGATTATTGGGGGAGACGGGAGGGCCGAGATACGCAGTATTTT
TRBV30	-	TRBJ2-5	TRBD2	CAWRRGGVAGETQYF	TGTGCCTGGAGGCGGGGAGGGGTAGCGGGGGAGACCCAGTACTTC
TRBV27	-	TRBJ2-7	-	CASSLFPRTASYEQYF	TGTGCCAGCAGCTTGTTCCCGCGGACGGCCTCCTACGAGCAGTACTTC
TRBV5-1	-	TRBJ2-1	TRBD2	CASSPLAGAPYNEQFF	TGCGCCAGCAGCCCATTAGCGGGAGCCCCTTACAATGAGCAGTTCTTC
TRBV7-3	-	TRBJ1-2	-	CASSLEGGYGYTF	TGTGCCAGCAGCTTAGAAGGCGGCTATGGCTACACCTTC
TRBV10-1	-	TRBJ2-2	TRBD1	CASSGKTGLVGELFF	TGCGCCAGCAGTGGTAAGACAGGGTTGGTCGGGGAGCTGTTTTTT
TRBV19	-	TRBJ1-1	-	CASPPSIFTGTSNTEAFF	TGTGCCAGTCCCCCGTCTATTTTTACAGGGACCTCCAACACTGAAGCTTTCTTT